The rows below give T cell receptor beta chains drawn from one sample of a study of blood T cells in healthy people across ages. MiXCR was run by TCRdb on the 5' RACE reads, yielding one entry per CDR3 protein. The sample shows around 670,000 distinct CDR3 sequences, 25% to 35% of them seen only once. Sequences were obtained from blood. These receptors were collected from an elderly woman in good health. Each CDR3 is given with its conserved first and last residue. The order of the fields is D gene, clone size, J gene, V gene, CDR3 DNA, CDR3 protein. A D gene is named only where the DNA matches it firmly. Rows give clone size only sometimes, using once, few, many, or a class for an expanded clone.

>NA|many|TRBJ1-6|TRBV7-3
TGTGCCAGCAGCTCCTCGAGCTCCTATAATTCACCCCTCCACTTT
CASSSSSSYNSPLHF
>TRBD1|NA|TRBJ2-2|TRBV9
TGTGCCAGCAGCGTTGGGACAGGGGGAGACACCGGGGAGCTGTTTTTT
CASSVGTGGDTGELFF
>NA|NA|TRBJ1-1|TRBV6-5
TGTGCCAGCAGTTACGCCCGAAGTGCGTACAAGAACACTGAAGCTTTCTTT
CASSYARSAYKNTEAFF
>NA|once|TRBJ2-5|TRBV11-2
TGTGCCAGCAGCCCGATCGGAAATGCCCAGTACTTC
CASSPIGNAQYF
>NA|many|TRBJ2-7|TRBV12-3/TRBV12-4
TGTGCCAGCAGTCCCGGGACTCCATTGGGCTACGAGCAGTACTTC
CASSPGTPLGYEQYF
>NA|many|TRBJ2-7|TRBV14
TGTGCCAGCAGCCAAGATGGCGAGCAGTACTTC
CASSQDGEQYF
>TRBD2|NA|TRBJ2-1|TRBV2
TGTGCCAGCAGTGTTTCTAGCGGGTTCCGCAATGAGCAGTTCTTC
CASSVSSGFRNEQFF
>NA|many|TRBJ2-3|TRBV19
TGTGCCAGTAGTGCGGACAAGGATACGCAGTATTTT
CASSADKDTQYF
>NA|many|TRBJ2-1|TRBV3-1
TGTGCCAGCAGCCAAGCTTCCTCCAAGGGGCAGTTCTTC
CASSQASSKGQFF
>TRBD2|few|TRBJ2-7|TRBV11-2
TGTGCCAGCAGCTTAGTAACTAGCGGGGTTTACAATGAGCAGTACTTC
CASSLVTSGVYNEQYF
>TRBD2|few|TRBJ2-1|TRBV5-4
TGTGCCAGCAGCCCTAATCCGGGCGGGGGGTTCAATGAGCAGTTCTTC
CASSPNPGGGFNEQFF
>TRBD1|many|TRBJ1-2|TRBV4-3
TGCGCCAGCAGCCAAGATCTCGGGTCAGGGGGAAGTGGTTATGGCTACACCTTC
CASSQDLGSGGSGYGYTF
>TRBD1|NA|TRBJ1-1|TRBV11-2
TGTGCCAGCAGCCCCAAGGGACAGGGAAACACTGAAGCTTTCTTT
CASSPKGQGNTEAFF
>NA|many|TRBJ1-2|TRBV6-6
TGTGCCAGCAGTTACTTGGACAGTTCCTATGGCTACACCTTC
CASSYLDSSYGYTF
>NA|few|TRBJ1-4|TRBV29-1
TGCAGCGTTATGACGGCCCCTAATGAAAAACTGTTTTTT
CSVMTAPNEKLFF
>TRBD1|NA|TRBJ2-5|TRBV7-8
TGTGCCAGCAGCTTACACGGACAGGGCCCACAAGAGACCCAGTACTTC
CASSLHGQGPQETQYF
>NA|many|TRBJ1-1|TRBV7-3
TGTGCCAGCAGACGAGAGCCAGGGCTGGGGAACACTGAAGCTTTCTTT
CASRREPGLGNTEAFF